A selection of T cell receptor beta chains follows, all from one sample in a study of vaccination effects on CD4 cells after COVID-19. No antigen is known for these receptors. TCRdb keeps only in-frame clones here, not all; method: immunoSEQ multiplex PCR. The repertoire includes just under 75,000 clones, roughly four fifths of them detected once, and 2% to 3% sits in the top ten. The starting material was CD4+ T cells from PBMCs cultured without peptide, obtained after COVID-19 vaccination. These receptors originate from a human donor who received a COVID-19 vaccine. CDR3s include the opening cysteine and the closing phenylalanine or tryptophan. A D gene is named only where the DNA matches it firmly. Expanded clones are given a class, and other clones once, few, many or no size at all.

V gene	clone size	J gene	D gene	CDR3 DNA	CDR3 protein
TRBV24-1	-	TRBJ1-2	-	TGTGCCACCAGTGACCCAACACGGTACTATGGCTACACCTTC	CATSDPTRYYGYTF
TRBV3-1/TRBV3-2	-	TRBJ1-1	-	TGTGCCAGCAGCCGACAGATGAACACTGAAGCTTTCTTT	CASSRQMNTEAFF
TRBV3-1/TRBV3-2	-	TRBJ1-4	TRBD1	TGTGCCAGCAGCTTCCCGGGACAGGGGAAGGAAAAACTGTTTTTT	CASSFPGQGKEKLFF
TRBV11-2	-	TRBJ1-6	TRBD1	TGTGCCAGCAGCTTGGGACAGGGGGATTCACCCCTCCACTTT	CASSLGQGDSPLHF
TRBV19	-	TRBJ2-5	TRBD2	TGTGCCAGTAGTCCGGGACTACAAGAGACCCAGTACTTC	CASSPGLQETQYF
TRBV4-1	-	TRBJ1-6	TRBD1	TGCGCCAGCAGCCAAGTTTACCGAGACAGGGAGAACTCACCCCTCCACTTT	CASSQVYRDRENSPLHF
TRBV5-1	once	TRBJ2-5	TRBD2	TGCGCCAGCAGCCCAATAGCGGGGGGGCTTCGTTGGGAGACCCAGTACTTC	CASSPIAGGLRWETQYF
TRBV24-1	-	TRBJ1-2	TRBD1	TGTGCCACCAGTGACCCGACAGGGAGAGGCTACACCTTC	CATSDPTGRGYTF
TRBV28	-	TRBJ2-3	-	TGTGCCAGCAGTGGATTCAGTAACACAGATACGCAGTATTTT	CASSGFSNTDTQYF
TRBV24-1	-	TRBJ2-2	TRBD2	TGTGCCACCAGTGATTGGAGTAGCGGGGGAACCGGGGAGCTGTTTTTT	CATSDWSSGGTGELFF
TRBV2	-	TRBJ2-5	TRBD2	TGTGCCAGCAGGTCGACTAGCGGGGGCCAAGAGACCCAGTACTTC	CASRSTSGGQETQYF
TRBV12-3/TRBV12-4	-	TRBJ2-1	TRBD2	TGTGCCAGCAGTCCGACTAGCGGGGTTTCACAGTTCTTC	CASSPTSGVSQFF
TRBV5-1	-	TRBJ2-2	-	TGCGCCAGCAGCTTTATGGAGTTCGCGAACACCGGGGAGCTGTTTTTT	CASSFMEFANTGELFF
TRBV2	once	TRBJ1-2	-	TGTGCCAGCAGTGAAGGCTGGGGGAGGGACTATGGCTACACCTTC	CASSEGWGRDYGYTF
TRBV5-5	few	TRBJ1-6	TRBD1	TGTGCCAGCAGCTATCTCCTCTCGACAGGGTCAGGTTCACCCCTCCACTTT	CASSYLLSTGSGSPLHF
TRBV5-1	-	TRBJ2-1	-	TGCGCCAGCAGCTCCCTCGGACAGACATACAATGAGCAGTTCTTC	CASSSLGQTYNEQFF
TRBV4-1	-	TRBJ1-3	-	TGCGCCAGCAGCCGATTTCTGACGGACTCTGGAAACACCATATATTTT	CASSRFLTDSGNTIYF
TRBV3-1/TRBV3-2	-	TRBJ2-1	-	TGTGCCAGCAGCCAAGGGGTGAGACAGAGCTCCTACAATGAGCAGTTCTTC	CASSQGVRQSSYNEQFF
TRBV25-1	-	TRBJ1-1	-	TGTGCCAGCAGTCGTGCCGGGACAATTAAGGATGGGACTGAAGCTTTCTTT	CASSRAGTIKDGTEAFF
TRBV4-2	-	TRBJ2-3	-	TGTGCCAGCAGCCAGGCCCCAGGGTCCCCCCCCCAAGATACGCAGTATTTT	CASSQAPGSPPQDTQYF
TRBV7-2	-	TRBJ1-3	TRBD1	TGTGCCAGCAGCTCCCTACCACAGGGGGCGTCTGGAAACACCATATATTTT	CASSSLPQGASGNTIYF
TRBV30	-	TRBJ1-3	-	TGTGCCTGGAGTGTAGGGACACTTGGAAACACCATATATTTT	CAWSVGTLGNTIYF
TRBV11-1	-	TRBJ1-4	-	TGTGCCAGCAGCTCGGGACTGGGTGAAAAACTGTTTTTT	CASSSGLGEKLFF
TRBV7-2	-	TRBJ2-3	-	TGTGCCAGCAGCTTTACAAGCCTGGGTTGGGGTACGCAGTATTTT	CASSFTSLGWGTQYF
TRBV7-2	-	TRBJ1-2	-	TGTGCCAGCAGCCCAGGGAACTATGGCTACACCTTC	CASSPGNYGYTF
TRBV10-1	few	TRBJ1-5	-	TGCGCCAGCCCCGGGACGTTTAATCAGCCCCAGCATTTT	CASPGTFNQPQHF
TRBV24-1	-	TRBJ1-4	TRBD1	TGTGCCACCAGTGATACAACTGGGACAGGGGGAAATGAAAAACTGTTTTTT	CATSDTTGTGGNEKLFF
TRBV2	few	TRBJ1-5	TRBD1	TGTGCCAGCAGCCGACAGGGTCGAGAAAGGCAGCCCCAGCATTTT	CASSRQGRERQPQHF
TRBV7-2	-	TRBJ2-5	-	TGTGCCAGCAGCTCTCGTTCCTCGGGGGAGACCCAGTACTTC	CASSSRSSGETQYF
TRBV9	many	TRBJ2-1	-	TGTGCCAGCAGCCGGGGGGGGACAGGCTACAATGAGCAGTTCTTC	CASSRGGTGYNEQFF
TRBV24-1	-	TRBJ1-4	TRBD1	TGTGCCACCAGTGATACGAGACAGGGGGCGGCTAATGAAAAACTGTTTTTT	CATSDTRQGAANEKLFF
TRBV6-2/TRBV6-3	-	TRBJ2-5	-	TGTGCCAGCAGTTATAGAGGGTCGGTACCCCAAGAGACCCAGTACTTC	CASSYRGSVPQETQYF
TRBV9	once	TRBJ2-5	TRBD1	TGTGCCAGCAGCGGATTCGGGACAGCAGAAGAGACCCAGTACTTC	CASSGFGTAEETQYF
TRBV6-5	-	TRBJ1-5	TRBD1	TGTGCCAGCAGCACCGGGACAGGGAGGCATCAGCCCCAGCATTTT	CASSTGTGRHQPQHF
TRBV6-6	-	TRBJ1-3	-	TGTGCCAGCGCCAACTCGGGGGCTGGAAACACCATATATTTT	CASANSGAGNTIYF
TRBV7-8	-	TRBJ2-5	TRBD1	TGTGCCAGCAGGAAGACAGGGGGCGCGGGCGAGACCCAGTACTTC	CASRKTGGAGETQYF
TRBV3-1/TRBV3-2	-	TRBJ2-1	TRBD2	TGTGCCAGCAGCACCACTAGCGGGGGGGCTTGGAATGAGCAGTTCTTC	CASSTTSGGAWNEQFF
TRBV7-2	-	TRBJ1-2	-	TGTGCCAGCAGCTTCAGGGTATCCTATGGCTACACCTTC	CASSFRVSYGYTF
TRBV18	-	TRBJ2-2	-	TGTGCCAGCTCACCAGGACAGCTCCCCGGGGAGCTGTTTTTT	CASSPGQLPGELFF
TRBV18	-	TRBJ1-5	-	TGTGCCAGCTCACCCCAGGCGAGCAATCAGCCCCAGCATTTT	CASSPQASNQPQHF
TRBV24-1	few	TRBJ2-2	TRBD1	TGTGCCACCAGTGATCCAGGGACAGGGGAAGTCAGGGAGCTGTTTTTT	CATSDPGTGEVRELFF
TRBV29-1	-	TRBJ2-5	-	TGCAGCGTTCTACACGTAAAAGAGACCCAGTACTTC	CSVLHVKETQYF
TRBV6-5	-	TRBJ1-2	-	TGTGCCAGCAGCCCCTTGGGGGTCCCGTATCAGGGCTACACCTTC	CASSPLGVPYQGYTF
TRBV2	-	TRBJ1-2	-	TGTGCCAGCTCCCCAACGGGGACGGTGATCCTCTATGGCTACACCTTC	CASSPTGTVILYGYTF
TRBV2	-	TRBJ2-3	TRBD1	TGTGCCAGCAGGGGGGACAGGGGAGGCACAGATACGCAGTATTTT	CASRGDRGGTDTQYF
TRBV18	-	TRBJ1-2	-	TGTGCCAGCTCACCACGAGGGTTTGGCTACACCTTC	CASSPRGFGYTF
TRBV18	-	TRBJ1-5	-	TGTGCCAGCTCAATTGGGGACGAGCCCCAGCATTTT	CASSIGDEPQHF
TRBV4-3	-	TRBJ1-2	TRBD1	TGCGCCAGCAGCCAGCCGGGACAGGGGGCCCCCCTGTCGGGAGGCTACACCTTC	CASSQPGQGAPLSGGYTF
TRBV29-1	-	TRBJ1-2	-	TGCAGCGTTGAAGAAAGGACAGCAGCCTATGGCTACACCTTC	CSVEERTAAYGYTF
TRBV6-5	-	TRBJ1-3	-	TGTGCCAGCAGTAACGACATGATCTCTGGAAACACCATATATTTT	CASSNDMISGNTIYF
TRBV4-2	-	TRBJ2-5	TRBD1	TGTGCCAGCAGCCAAGATCTGGTGGACAGGGGGCTTGAGACCCAGTACTTC	CASSQDLVDRGLETQYF
TRBV12-5	once	TRBJ2-3	TRBD2	TGTGCTAGTGGTTTGGTACCCCGGTGGGCTAGCGGGGGGGTCACAGATACGCAGTATTTT	CASGLVPRWASGGVTDTQYF
TRBV3-1/TRBV3-2	once	TRBJ2-2	-	TGTGCCAGCAGCCAAGACAGAACATTCGGGGAGCTGTTTTTT	CASSQDRTFGELFF
TRBV28	once	TRBJ1-4	-	TGTGCCAGCAGCGAGGGGTCGATAAGAGAAAAACTGTTTTTT	CASSEGSIREKLFF
TRBV6-2/TRBV6-3	-	TRBJ1-2	TRBD1	TGTGCCAGCAGCCCAACAGGGGCCTATGGCTACACCTTC	CASSPTGAYGYTF
TRBV10-2	-	TRBJ2-5	TRBD1	TGCGCCAGCAGGGGACAGATTCAAGAGAACCAGTACTTC	CASRGQIQENQYF
TRBV5-6	-	TRBJ1-1	-	TGTGCCAGCAAGGAGGAATATAACACTGAAGCTTTCTTT	CASKEEYNTEAFF
TRBV18	once	TRBJ1-5	-	TGTGCCAGCTCACCGGCGGCTTATAGCAATCAGCCCCAGCATTTT	CASSPAAYSNQPQHF
TRBV19	-	TRBJ2-3	-	TGTGCCAGTAGTCCCCCGAGAGGGCGAAATACGCAGTATTTT	CASSPPRGRNTQYF
TRBV7-2	-	TRBJ1-2	-	TGTGCCAGCAGCTTAGCGCGGCACGACTATGGCTACACCTTC	CASSLARHDYGYTF